This T cell receptor beta chain was sequenced during a study of human T cells and chemical hapten exposure. At the level of the study: Each patient's scalp received weekly diphenylcyclopropenone throughout the approximately 23-week study. Upper back patch tests used 0.01% DPC, scored after 6 days. Study observations and caveats: Donors, who had alopecia, may show an immune response that differs from healthy people's.

Trimming took off 4 bases at V and 0 bases at J, with 9 bases between the two ends. The germline V gene encodes CDR1 KGHSH and CDR2 LQKENI. This CDR3 has 14 amino acids. Time point reported: patch test 3, about 24 weeks after DPC sensitization. Treatment described: therapeutic diphenylcyclopropenone sensitization with weekly scalp DPC. Blood collection took place prior to placing each patch test. A single record per CDR3 protein comes from TCRdb applying MiXCR to the RACE reads. Altogether 62,000 or so distinct CDR3 sequences are present, approximately 9.9% being singletons, with the ten largest covering approximately 2.2%. A note on this clonotype: Antigen: not known. A much larger clone differs from this one at a single base, so this may be a read error.

V and J are TRBV18 and TRBJ2-5; unclear D gene. Sample: whole blood, taken in connection with sensitization to the hapten diphenylcyclopropenone (DPC). The receptor was derived from a woman aged 25 to 39 with alopecia areata. Some clones in this sample may be carry-over from other donors' samples. The CDR3 bases are TGTGCCAGCTCACGTACTCGGTACCAAGAGACCCAGTACTTC. Translation: CASSRTRYQETQYF.